This TCR beta chain was found in a study of T cell responses to AZD1222 COVID-19 vaccine. The table came from immunoSEQ multiplex PCR; TCRdb's copy has only in-frame clones and leaves some out. The sample holds about 59,000 clones, 80% to 90% seen once. V lost 3 bases, J lost 0 bases, and 11 bases lay in between. Germline lookup yields CDR1 SGHTA and CDR2 FQGNSA. The CDR3 totals 15 residues. Comments on this clone: The antigen is undetermined.

General study findings and limits: An increase in Spike-specific TCR breadth and depth was observed after two AZD1222 doses. Repertoire sampling occurred only after the peak T cell response.

V and J are TRBV7-2 and TRBJ1-1; D gene uncertain. This clonotype originated in an adult who received the AZD1222 COVID-19 vaccine. Sequencing used peripheral blood, obtained 28 days after the second AZD1222 dose. In DNA form, the CDR3 reads TGTGCCAGCAGCTTGGTTTCCGACTTGAACACTGAAGCTTTCTTT. This gives the protein CASSLVSDLNTEAFF. Combining the CDR3 with reference TRBV7-2 and TRBJ1-1 gives the whole variable domain GAGVSQSPSNKVTEKGKDVELRCDPISGHTALYWYRQSLGQGLEFLIYFQGNSAPDKSGLPSDRFSAERTGGSVSTLTIQRTQQEDSAVYLCASSLVSDLNTEAFFGQGTRLTVV.